This T cell receptor (beta chain) appears in the sequencing data of a study of T cell changes during pregnancy in multiple sclerosis. The germline V gene encodes CDR1 SEHNR and CDR2 FQNEAQ (reference sequence). The CDR3 spans 14 residues. V lost 6 bases and J 2 bases, leaving 14 bases between the germline ends. Profiled with immunoSEQ multiplex PCR; TCRdb holds only in-frame clones, not every one. The table records around 61,000 clones, around nine tenths of them present only once. This sequence was found in a female donor in good health, enrolled as a control in a pregnancy study. This sequence joins TRBV7-9 and TRBJ2-7; possible D gene TRBD1, 6 bases. The sample consisted of peripheral blood, taken in the third trimester of pregnancy. The DNA for the CDR3 is TGTGCCAGCAGGAGCGGTACAGGGCCCTACGAGCAGTACTTC. Translated: CASRSGTGPYEQYF.